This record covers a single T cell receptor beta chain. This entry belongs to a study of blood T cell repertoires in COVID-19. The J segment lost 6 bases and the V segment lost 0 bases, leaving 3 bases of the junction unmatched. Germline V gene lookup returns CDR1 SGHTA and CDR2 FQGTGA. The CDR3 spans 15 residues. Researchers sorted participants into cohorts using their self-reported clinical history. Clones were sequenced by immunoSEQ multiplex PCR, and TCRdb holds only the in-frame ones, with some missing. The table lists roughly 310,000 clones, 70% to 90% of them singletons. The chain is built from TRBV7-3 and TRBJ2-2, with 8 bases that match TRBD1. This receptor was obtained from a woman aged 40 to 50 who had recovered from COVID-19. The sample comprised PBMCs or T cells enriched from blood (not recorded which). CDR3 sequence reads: CASSLTTGAPGELFF. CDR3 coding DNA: TGTGCCAGCAGCTTAACGACAGGGGCCCCCGGGGAGCTGTTTTTT.